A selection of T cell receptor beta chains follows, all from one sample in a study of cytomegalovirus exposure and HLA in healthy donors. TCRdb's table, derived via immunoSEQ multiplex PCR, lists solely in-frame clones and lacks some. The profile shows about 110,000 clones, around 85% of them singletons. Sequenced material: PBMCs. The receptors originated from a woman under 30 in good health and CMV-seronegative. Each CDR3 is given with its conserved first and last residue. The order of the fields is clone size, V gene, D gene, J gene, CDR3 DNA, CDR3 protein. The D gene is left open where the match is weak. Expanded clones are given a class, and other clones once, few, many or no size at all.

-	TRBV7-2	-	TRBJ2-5	TGTGCCAGCAGCTCTGACTCGACTGCGTACCAAGAGACCCAGTACTTC	CASSSDSTAYQETQYF
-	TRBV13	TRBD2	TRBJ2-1	TGTGCCAGCAGCTTCAAGACTAGCGGGGGGGTGGATGAGCAGTTCTTC	CASSFKTSGGVDEQFF
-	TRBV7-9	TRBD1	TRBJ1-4	TGTGCCAGCAGCGCCACCGGGACAGGGTATGAAAAACTGTTTTTT	CASSATGTGYEKLFF
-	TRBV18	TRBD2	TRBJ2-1	TGTGCCAGCTCACCCACGGGACTACCCTACAATGAGCAGTTCTTC	CASSPTGLPYNEQFF
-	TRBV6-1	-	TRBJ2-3	TGTGCCAGCAGTGAGGTGGGGCGACGAATCGGCACAGATACGCAGTATTTT	CASSEVGRRIGTDTQYF
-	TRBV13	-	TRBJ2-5	TGTGCCAGCAGCTATTTCCACGACGGGGACTTTCAAGAGACCCAGTACTTC	CASSYFHDGDFQETQYF
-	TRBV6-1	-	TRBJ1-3	TGTGCCAGCAGTGAAGGGGCCAGGGTGGGCTCTGGAAACACCATATATTTT	CASSEGARVGSGNTIYF
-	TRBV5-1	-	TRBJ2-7	TGCGCCAGCAGCTTGGCGAGGGGTAGCGGCCCCCTCTACGAGCAGTACTTC	CASSLARGSGPLYEQYF
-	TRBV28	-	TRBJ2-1	TGTGCCAGCAGCCTCCGGGTAACATTGTTCTTC	CASSLRVTLFF
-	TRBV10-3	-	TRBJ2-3	TGTGCCATCAGAAGGGACATGGGGCCAGCAGATGCGCAGTATTTT	CAIRRDMGPADAQYF
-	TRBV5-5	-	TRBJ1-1	TGTGCCAGCAGCTTGCAGGGAGGAAACACTGAAGCTTTCTTT	CASSLQGGNTEAFF
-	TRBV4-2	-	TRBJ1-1	TGTGCCAGCAGCCAAGATCTCGAGGATCACCTCTCAGCTTTCTTT	CASSQDLEDHLSAFF
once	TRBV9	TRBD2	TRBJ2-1	TGTGCCAGCAGCGCGAGACTAGCGGGGGGGATCGAACAGTTCTTC	CASSARLAGGIEQFF
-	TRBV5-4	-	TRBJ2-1	TGTGCCAGCAGCTTGTCGGGGGATGAGCAGTTCTTC	CASSLSGDEQFF
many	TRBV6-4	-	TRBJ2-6	TGTGCCAGCAGTGACTCAAGGGGGGGGGCCAACGTCCTGACTTTC	CASSDSRGGANVLTF